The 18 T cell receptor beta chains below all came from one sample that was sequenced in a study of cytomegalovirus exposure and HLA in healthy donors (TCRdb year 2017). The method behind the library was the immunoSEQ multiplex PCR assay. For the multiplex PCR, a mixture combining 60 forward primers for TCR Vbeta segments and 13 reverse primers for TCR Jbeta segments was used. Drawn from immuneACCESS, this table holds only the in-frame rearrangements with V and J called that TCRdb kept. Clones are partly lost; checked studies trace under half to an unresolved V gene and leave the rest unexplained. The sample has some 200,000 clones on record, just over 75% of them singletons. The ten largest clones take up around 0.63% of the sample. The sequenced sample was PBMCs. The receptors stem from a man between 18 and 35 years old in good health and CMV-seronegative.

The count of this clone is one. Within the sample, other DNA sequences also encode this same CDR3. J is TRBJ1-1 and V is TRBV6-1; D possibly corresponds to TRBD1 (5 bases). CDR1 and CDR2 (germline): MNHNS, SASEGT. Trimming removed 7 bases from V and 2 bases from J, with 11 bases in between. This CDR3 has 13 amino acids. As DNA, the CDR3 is TGTGCCAGCAACCTGCAGGGCAACACTGAAGCTTTCTTT. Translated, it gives CASNLQGNTEAFF.

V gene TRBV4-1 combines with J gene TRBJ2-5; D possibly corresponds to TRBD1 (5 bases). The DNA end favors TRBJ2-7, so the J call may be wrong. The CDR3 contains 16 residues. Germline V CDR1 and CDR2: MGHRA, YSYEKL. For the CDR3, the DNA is TGCGCCAGCAGCCCCCTTCTCCCGCAGGGTGTCTACGAGCAGTACTTC. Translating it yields CASSPLLPQGVYEQYF.

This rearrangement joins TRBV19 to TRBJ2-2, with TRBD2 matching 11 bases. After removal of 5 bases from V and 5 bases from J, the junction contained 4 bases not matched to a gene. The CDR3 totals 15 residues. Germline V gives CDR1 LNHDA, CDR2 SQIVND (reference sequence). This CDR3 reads CASSFSGRGTGELFF. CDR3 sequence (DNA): TGTGCCAGTAGTTTTAGCGGGAGGGGTACCGGGGAGCTGTTTTTT.

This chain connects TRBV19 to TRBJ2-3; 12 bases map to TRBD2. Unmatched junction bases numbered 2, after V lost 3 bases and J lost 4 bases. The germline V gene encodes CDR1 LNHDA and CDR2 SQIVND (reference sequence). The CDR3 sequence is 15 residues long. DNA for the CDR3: TGTGCCAGTAGTATGCTAGCGGGAGGGCCAGATACGCAGTATTTT. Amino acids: CASSMLAGGPDTQYF. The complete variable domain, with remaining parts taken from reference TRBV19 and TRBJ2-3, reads DGGITQSPKYLFRKEGQNVTLSCEQNLNHDAMYWYRQDPGQGLRLIYYSQIVNDFQKGDIAEGYSVSREKKESFPLTVTSAQKNPTAFYLCASSMLAGGPDTQYFGPGTRLTVL.

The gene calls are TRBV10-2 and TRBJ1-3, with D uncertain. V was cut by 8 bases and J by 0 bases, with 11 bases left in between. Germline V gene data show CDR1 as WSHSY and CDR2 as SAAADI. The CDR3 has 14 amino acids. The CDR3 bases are TGCGCCAGCTTTCAGGCGACCTCTGGAAACACCATATATTTT. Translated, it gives CASFQATSGNTIYF.

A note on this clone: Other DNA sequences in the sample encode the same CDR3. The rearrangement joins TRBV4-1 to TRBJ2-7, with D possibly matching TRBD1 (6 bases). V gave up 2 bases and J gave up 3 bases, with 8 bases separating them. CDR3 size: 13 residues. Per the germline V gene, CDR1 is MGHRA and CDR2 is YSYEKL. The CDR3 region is CASSQQTGYEQYF. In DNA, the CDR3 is TGCGCCAGCAGCCAACAGACAGGCTACGAGCAGTACTTC.

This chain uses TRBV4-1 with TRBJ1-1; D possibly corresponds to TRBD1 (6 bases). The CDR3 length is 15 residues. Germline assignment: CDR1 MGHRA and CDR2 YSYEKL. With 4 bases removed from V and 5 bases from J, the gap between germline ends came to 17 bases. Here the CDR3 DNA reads TGCGCCAGCAGCCCTATGGGACATTCGGGGACTGAAGCTTTCTTT. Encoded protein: CASSPMGHSGTEAFF.

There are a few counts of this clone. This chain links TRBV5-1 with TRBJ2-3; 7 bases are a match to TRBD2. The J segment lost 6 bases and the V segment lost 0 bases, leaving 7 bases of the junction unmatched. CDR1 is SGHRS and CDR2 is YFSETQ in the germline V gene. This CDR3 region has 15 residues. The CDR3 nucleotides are TGCGCCAGCAGCTTGGCCGCGGGAGATGGGGATACGCAGTATTTT. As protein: CASSLAAGDGDTQYF.

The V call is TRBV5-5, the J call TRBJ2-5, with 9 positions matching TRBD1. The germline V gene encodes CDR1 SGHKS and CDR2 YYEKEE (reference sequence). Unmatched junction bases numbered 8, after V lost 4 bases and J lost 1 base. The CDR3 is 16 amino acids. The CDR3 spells CASSRGSGQGQETQYF. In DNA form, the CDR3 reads TGTGCCAGCAGCCGGGGTTCGGGACAGGGCCAAGAGACCCAGTACTTC.

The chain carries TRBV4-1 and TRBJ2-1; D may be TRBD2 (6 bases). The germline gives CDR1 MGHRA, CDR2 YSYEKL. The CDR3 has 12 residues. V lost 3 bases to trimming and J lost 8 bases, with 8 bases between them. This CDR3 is CASSQPGDEQFF. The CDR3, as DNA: TGCGCCAGCAGCCAGCCGGGGGATGAGCAGTTCTTC.

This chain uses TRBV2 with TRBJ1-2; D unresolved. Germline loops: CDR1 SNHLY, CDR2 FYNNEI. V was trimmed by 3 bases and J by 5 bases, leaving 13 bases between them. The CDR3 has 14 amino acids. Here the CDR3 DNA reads TGTGCCAGCAGTGATAGCGTATCCGCTTATGGCTACACCTTC. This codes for CASSDSVSAYGYTF.

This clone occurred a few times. The DNA for the CDR3 is TGTGCCAGCAGCTTGTCGACTAGCGGGGGGAACACCGGGGAGCTGTTTTTT. It translates to CASSLSTSGGNTGELFF. This chain uses TRBV7-6 with TRBJ2-2, with 12 bases identical to TRBD2. J lost 1 base, V lost 3 bases, and 3 bases had no gene match. Germline V lookup: CDR1 SGHVS, CDR2 FNYEAQ. The CDR3 covers 17 residues.

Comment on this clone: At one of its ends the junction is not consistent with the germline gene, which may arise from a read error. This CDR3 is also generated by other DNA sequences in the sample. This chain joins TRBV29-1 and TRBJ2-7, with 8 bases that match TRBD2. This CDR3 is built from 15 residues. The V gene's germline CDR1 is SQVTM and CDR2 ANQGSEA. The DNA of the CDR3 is TGTAGCGTCCGGGGCTTAGCGGGAAATTTCCACGAGCAGTACTTC. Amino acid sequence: CSVRGLAGNFHEQYF.

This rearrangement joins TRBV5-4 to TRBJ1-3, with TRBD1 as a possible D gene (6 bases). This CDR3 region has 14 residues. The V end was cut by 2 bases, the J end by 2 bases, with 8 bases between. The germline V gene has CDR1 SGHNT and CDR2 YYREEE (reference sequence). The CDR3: CASSFGQTGNTIYF. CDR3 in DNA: TGTGCCAGCAGCTTCGGACAGACTGGAAACACCATATATTTT.

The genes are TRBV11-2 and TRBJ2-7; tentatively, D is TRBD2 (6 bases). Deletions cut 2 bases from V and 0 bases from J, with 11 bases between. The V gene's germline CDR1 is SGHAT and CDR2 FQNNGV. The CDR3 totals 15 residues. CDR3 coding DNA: TGTGCCAGCAGCTTATCTTCGCGGGGCTCCTACGAGCAGTACTTC. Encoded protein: CASSLSSRGSYEQYF.

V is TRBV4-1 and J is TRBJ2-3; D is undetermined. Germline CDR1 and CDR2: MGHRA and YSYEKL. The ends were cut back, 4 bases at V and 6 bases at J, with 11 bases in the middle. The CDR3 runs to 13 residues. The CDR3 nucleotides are TGCGCCAGCAGCCCATCCGGTGAGGATACGCAGTATTTT. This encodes CASSPSGEDTQYF.

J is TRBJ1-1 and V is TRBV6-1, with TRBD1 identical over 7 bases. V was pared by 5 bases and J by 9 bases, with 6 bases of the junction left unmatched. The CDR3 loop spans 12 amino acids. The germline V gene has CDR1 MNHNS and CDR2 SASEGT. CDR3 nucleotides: TGTGCCAGCAGTTCTCAGGGGGATCAAGCTTTCTTT. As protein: CASSSQGDQAFF.

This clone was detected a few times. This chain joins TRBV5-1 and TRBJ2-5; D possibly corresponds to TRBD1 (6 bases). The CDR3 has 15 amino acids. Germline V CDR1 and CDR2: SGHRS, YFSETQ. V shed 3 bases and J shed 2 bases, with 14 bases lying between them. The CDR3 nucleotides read TGCGCCAGCAGCTCCCAAGGGACACATCAAGAGACCCAGTACTTC. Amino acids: CASSSQGTHQETQYF. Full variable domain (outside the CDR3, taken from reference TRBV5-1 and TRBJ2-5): KAGVTQTPRYLIKTRGQQVTLSCSPISGHRSVSWYQQTPGQGLQFLFEYFSETQRNKGNFPGRFSGRQFSNSRSEMNVSTLELGDSALYLCASSSQGTHQETQYFGPGTRLLVL.